The entry below describes one T cell receptor beta chain. This sample is part of a study of CD8 T cells in Susac syndrome. Sequencing of TCR beta was performed on blood CD8+ T cells and on blood CD4+ T cells. TEMRA cells underwent FACS enrichment and CD8+ and CD4+ T cells underwent negative isolation. This CDR3 is built from 15 residues. Trimming removed 1 base from V and 7 bases from J, with 15 bases in between. Germline loops: CDR1 SEHNR, CDR2 FQNEAQ (reference sequence). When the RNA was reverse transcribed, random hexamers were used with an input of about 0.5 to 1 ug. A multiplex approach, immunoSEQ multiplex PCR, amplified TCR beta CDR3 across 54 Vbeta and 13 Jbeta. One entry per CDR3 protein, called by TCRdb with MiXCR from the immunoSEQ multiplex PCR reads. The sample has about 120,000 distinct CDR3 sequences; about nine tenths are singletons.

The gene calls are TRBV7-9 and TRBJ2-3; no definite D call. This TCR was sampled from a human donor in good health. Sequenced sample: CD8+ T cells from PBMCs. The CDR3 sequence: CASSLGAATSYTQYF. The CDR3 DNA reads TGTGCCAGCAGCTTAGGGGCGGCAACTTCATATACGCAGTATTTT.